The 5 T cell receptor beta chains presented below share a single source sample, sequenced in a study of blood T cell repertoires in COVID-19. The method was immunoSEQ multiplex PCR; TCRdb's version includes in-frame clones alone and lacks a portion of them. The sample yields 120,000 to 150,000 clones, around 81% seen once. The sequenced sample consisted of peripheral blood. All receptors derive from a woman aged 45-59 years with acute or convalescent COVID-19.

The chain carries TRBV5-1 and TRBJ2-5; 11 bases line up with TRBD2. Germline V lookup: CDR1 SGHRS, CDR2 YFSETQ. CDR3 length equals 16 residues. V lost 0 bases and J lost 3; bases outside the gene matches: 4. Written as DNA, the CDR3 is TGCGCCAGCAGCTTGGAACTAGCGGGGGTTGAAGAGACCCAGTACTTC. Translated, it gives CASSLELAGVEETQYF.

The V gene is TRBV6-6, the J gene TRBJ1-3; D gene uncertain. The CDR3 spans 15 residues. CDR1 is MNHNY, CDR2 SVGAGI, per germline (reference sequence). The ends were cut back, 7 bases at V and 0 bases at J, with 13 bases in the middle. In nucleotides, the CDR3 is TGTGCCAGCATCGATACAACGGGCTCTGGAAACACCATATATTTT. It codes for CASIDTTGSGNTIYF.

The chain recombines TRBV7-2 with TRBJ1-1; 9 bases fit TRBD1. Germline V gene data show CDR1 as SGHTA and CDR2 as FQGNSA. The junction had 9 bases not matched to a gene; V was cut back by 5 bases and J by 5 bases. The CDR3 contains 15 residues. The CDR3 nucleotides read TGTGCCAGCAGCATGAGACAGGGGGGTGGGACTGAAGCTTTCTTT. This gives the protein CASSMRQGGGTEAFF. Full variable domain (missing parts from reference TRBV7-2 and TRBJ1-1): GAGVSQSPSNKVTEKGKDVELRCDPISGHTALYWYRQSLGQGLEFLIYFQGNSAPDKSGLPSDRFSAERTGGSVSTLTIQRTQQEDSAVYLCASSMRQGGGTEAFFGQGTRLTVV.

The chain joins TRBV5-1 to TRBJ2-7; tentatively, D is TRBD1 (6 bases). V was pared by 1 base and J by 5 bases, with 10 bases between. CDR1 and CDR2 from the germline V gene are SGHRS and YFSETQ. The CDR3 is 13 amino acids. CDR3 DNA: TGCGCCAGCAGCTTGAACAGGGCCCACGAGCAGTACTTC. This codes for CASSLNRAHEQYF.

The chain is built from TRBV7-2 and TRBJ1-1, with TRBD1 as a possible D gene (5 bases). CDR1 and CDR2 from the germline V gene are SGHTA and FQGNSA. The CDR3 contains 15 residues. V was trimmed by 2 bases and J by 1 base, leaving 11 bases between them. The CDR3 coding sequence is TGTGCCAGCAGCTTAAGTCAGGGCAGGAACACTGAAGCTTTCTTT. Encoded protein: CASSLSQGRNTEAFF.